The entry below describes one T cell receptor (beta chain). Its antigen is still unknown. Within one base of it there is no much larger clone, and no base qualities were kept. V sheds 8 bases and J sheds 0 bases, leaving 10 bases between their ends. CDR1 SGHVS and CDR2 FNYEAQ are derived from the germline V gene. There are 14 amino acids in the CDR3, from cysteine to phenylalanine inclusive. The read is trimmed to its CDR3 DNA, 42 bases read in frame from base 1. The protocol used for the library was PCR. DNA from cultured CD4+ T cells was subjected to TCR sequencing with the Oncomine TCR Beta short-read assay at the Johns Hopkins FTIC core. The QIAamp micro DNA kit was used to extract genomic DNA from the cultured CD4+ T cells. Oncomine TCR Beta libraries from cultured CD4+ T cells were pooled using unique dual indexes and sequenced on an Illumina iSeq 100. The paper's data handling went like this. Non-productive sequences were removed, and CDR3s that did not start with C, did not end with F or W, or were shorter than 7 amino acids were discarded. The MANAFEST web application identified antigen-specific clonotypes by comparing peptide-stimulated wells against reference wells and other culture wells. An FDR below 0.05, an odds ratio above 5, and a productive frequency above 0.1% in at least two of three replicate wells were required for clones to be considered positive. Cross-reactive clonotypes were defined as significantly expanded in both SARS-CoV-2 spike wells and at least one common cold coronavirus spike condition. CDR3 homology was assessed with Levenshtein distances (stringdist) and unrooted phylogenetic trees (ape) in R version 3.6.1. Clones were called with MiXCR by TCRdb after fastp trimmed the public reads at Q25, and only in-frame beta chains were retained. Each record represents a unique CDR3 protein, reported with the most common genes and DNA among its rows. The V and J calls here are based on TCRdb, not the publication. The sample table lists some 21,000 distinct CDR3 sequences, around 35% of them with a count of one. The ten biggest clones cover about 5% of the sample.

This entry comes from a study of vaccination and CD4 T cells after COVID-19 (dated by TCRdb to the early 2020s). About the investigation overall: Convalescent patients had a positive SARS-CoV-2 result on nasal swab PCR, and of these patients, several had mild disease and one had severe disease. Post-vaccine blood samples were taken a median of roughly 72 days after the second vaccine dose, with a range of about 13 to 241 days. The spike-specific CD4+ TCR repertoire was compared before and after mRNA vaccination in over 9 COVID-19 convalescent patients and a handful of infection-naive healthy vaccine recipients. Participants got two doses of the Pfizer-BioNTech BNT162b2 vaccine (n=8) or two doses of the Moderna mRNA-1273 vaccine (n=2). Six males and four females were included in the convalescent cohort, with two Hispanic individuals, seven Caucasians, two Asians and one multiracial person represented. Culture stimuli were overlapping spike peptide pools from SARS-CoV-2 and from the common cold coronaviruses HCoV-NL63, HCoV-OC43 and HCoV-229E. Post-COVID blood samples from convalescent patients were collected a median of around 100 days after diagnosis, with a range of 35 to 161 days. In control cultures, a CEFX viral epitope pool was used as positive control, an HIV-1 Nef peptide pool was used as negative control, or no peptide was added. What the work shows at the level of the full study, not this receptor alone: Relatively few convalescent patients were included in the study, and early timepoints after natural infection were not analyzed. The median number of SARS-CoV-2-reactive clonotypes rose from 20 to 25 after infection to approximately 41 after vaccination, but the change was not significant. In convalescent patients, a median approximately 89% of post-vaccine SARS-CoV-2-reactive clones were detected only after vaccination, suggesting vaccine-specific priming. Of the vaccine-specific clones found in convalescent patients, nearly all (304 of 307) were mono-reactive for SARS-CoV-2 spike instead of being cross-reactive with common cold coronaviruses.

The treatment or condition label for this specimen denotes: roughly ten-day PBMC culture with coronavirus spike peptide pools or control peptides (ViraFEST assay). To expand antigen-specific T cells with peptide pools and then pick out the expanded clonotypes through TCR sequencing, the study relied on the ViraFEST assay. The convalescent patients' positive SARS-CoV-2 PCR tests fell between March and December 2020, which was before the Alpha, Beta and Delta variants emerged in the United States. PBMCs were cultured at 1.5 million to 2.5 million per well in IMDM supplemented with approximately 5.3% human AB serum and around 10 IU/ml IL-2, with roughly 9.5 ug/ml peptide pools added. On days 3 and 7, half of the culture medium was replaced with fresh IL-2-containing medium. Once the cells had been in culture for 10 days, the EasySep CD4+ T cell isolation kit was used to isolate CD4+ T cells by negative selection. Ficoll-Paque Plus gradient centrifugation was used to isolate PBMCs from whole blood, and the isolated PBMCs were then either used fresh or cryopreserved at -140C. Each culture condition was generally run in triplicate wells.

Rearrangement joined TRBV7-6 to TRBJ2-2; TRBD1 could be the D gene, as 5 bases match. The receptor comes from a human donor who had recovered from COVID-19. Here the sequenced sample was CD4+ T cells from blood, cultured in vitro, taken before SARS-CoV-2 vaccination. Here the CDR3 is given as CASWGTANTGELFF. At the DNA level, the sequence is TGTGCCAGCTGGGGCACCGCGAACACCGGGGAGCTGTTTTTT.